This T cell receptor beta chain originates from a study of blood T cell repertoires in COVID-19. The V gene end was trimmed by 4 bases and the J gene end by 6 bases; junction bases not matched to a gene: 10. Germline V lookup: CDR1 SQVTM, CDR2 ANQGSEA. This CDR3 has 15 residues. Clones were sequenced by immunoSEQ multiplex PCR, and TCRdb holds only the in-frame ones, with some missing. The sample consists of tens of thousands of clones, about 90% of them appearing once. Source material: peripheral blood. The J gene is TRBJ2-7, the V gene TRBV29-1, with 12 bases identical to TRBD2. This clonotype was obtained from a human donor in a cohort sampled during active COVID-19. The CDR3 here is CSVGRDTSGGTEQYF. In nucleotides, the CDR3 is TGCAGCGTTGGGAGAGATACTAGCGGGGGGACCGAGCAGTACTTC.